This T cell receptor (beta chain) was observed in a study of cytomegalovirus exposure and HLA in healthy donors. As for this clone: Its antigen is not identified.

PCR was performed using 60 Vbeta and 13 Jbeta primers. Sequenced by immunoSEQ multiplex PCR; TCRdb stores in-frame clones only, minus some. The sample lists approximately 130,000 clones, around 75% seen once, with roughly 3.1% in the top ten. Nominally healthy donors provided the samples, though records likely missed some immune exposures. CDR1 MNHEY and CDR2 SVGAGI come from the germline V gene. The CDR3 loop spans 13 amino acids. The ends were cut back, 5 bases at V and 5 bases at J, with 10 bases in the middle. Study results and caveats: Later work found most CMV-associated TCR beta chains apparently HLA-restricted. Across donors, presence/absence analyses took sequencing depth to be roughly uniform. The investigators catalogued some 150 TCR beta chains as cytomegalovirus-associated.

This sequence originates from a man between 25 and 39 years old in good health and CMV-seronegative. The chain recombines TRBV6-5 with TRBJ1-5; no reliable D call. Sequencing used PBMCs. The chain's CDR3 is CASSTGRDQPQHF. The DNA of the CDR3 is TGTGCCAGCAGTACCGGTCGAGATCAGCCCCAGCATTTT.